A single sample gave rise to the 10 T cell receptor beta chains below, sequenced in a study of CD8+CD57+ T cells in acquired aplastic anemia. According to the study, genomic DNA was the template for TCR beta VDJ and CDR3 profiling. TCRdb re-analysed the reads in MiXCR, keeping a single row per CDR3 protein. The table has some 220,000 distinct CDR3 sequences, 30% to 40% seen once. Sequences were obtained from sorted CD4+, CD8+, or CD8+CD57+ T cells (not recorded which) from PBMCs. Receptors were obtained from a human donor in good health, serving as a control.

At least ten counts were recorded for this clonotype. The V and J genes are TRBV2 and TRBJ2-1; 9 nucleotides line up with TRBD2. J was trimmed by 7 bases and V by 2 bases; bases with no gene match: 12. This CDR3 is built from 17 residues. CDR1 and CDR2 from the germline V gene are SNHLY and FYNNEI. CDR3 region: CASSERFGGGAKNEQFF. The CDR3 nucleotides are TGTGCCAGCAGTGAAAGGTTTGGCGGGGGGGCGAAGAATGAGCAGTTCTTC. The full variable domain, its missing parts supplied by reference TRBV2 and TRBJ2-1, is EPEVTQTPSHQVTQMGQEVILRCVPISNHLYFYWYRQILGQKVEFLVSFYNNEISEKSEIFDDQFSVERPDGSNFTLKIRSTKLEDSAMYFCASSERFGGGAKNEQFFGPGTRLTVL.

This clonotype was found many times. V gene TRBV9 combines with J gene TRBJ1-2, with 8 bases fitting TRBD1. This CDR3 spans 15 amino acids. CDR1 is SGDLS and CDR2 is YYNGEE in the germline V gene. Losses at the gene ends were 5 bases for V and 2 bases for J; bases not matched to a gene: 8. CDR3: CASSSRGQGNYGYTF. For the CDR3, the DNA is TGTGCCAGCAGTTCTCGCGGACAGGGCAACTATGGCTACACCTTC.

Comment on this clonotype: Given a much more abundant clone one base away, this may be a read error. The V call is TRBV12-3 or TRBV12-4, the J call TRBJ1-6; unclear D gene. The CDR3 runs to 15 residues. With 2 bases removed from V and 2 bases from J, the gap between germline ends came to 7 bases. The CDR3 reads CASSLHSPYNSPLHF. In DNA form, the CDR3 reads TGTGCCAGCAGTTTACATAGCCCCTATAATTCACCCCTCCACTTT.

The chain combines TRBV7-9 with TRBJ1-4; TRBD1 agrees at 9 bases. Germline V gene lookup returns CDR1 SEHNR and CDR2 FQNEAQ (reference sequence). V shed 5 bases, J shed 7 bases, and the junction held 8 bases outside the gene matches. The CDR3 has 15 amino acids. The CDR3 DNA reads as TGTGCCAGCAGCATGACAGGGGGTGGCGGTGAAAAACTGTTTTTT. Amino acid sequence: CASSMTGGGGEKLFF.

The V gene is TRBV10-3, the J gene TRBJ1-5, with 11 bases fitting TRBD1. Germline CDR1 reads ENHRY; CDR2 reads SYGVKD. V lost 5 bases and J lost 1; bases outside the gene matches: 4. This CDR3 has 16 residues. The CDR3 loop reads CAISNWDRGSNQPQHF. For the CDR3, the DNA is TGTGCCATCAGTAACTGGGACAGGGGGAGCAATCAGCCCCAGCATTTT.

In regard to this clonotype: One base away lies a much larger clone, so this may be a sequencing read error. V usage is TRBV6-1 and J usage is TRBJ1-2; D not resolved. Germline CDR1 reads MNHNS; CDR2 reads SASEGT. The CDR3 length is 15 residues. The V end was cut by 6 bases, the J end by 3 bases, with 17 bases between. Here the CDR3 DNA reads TGTGCCAGCAGGGCGATCGGGATGAGGGACTATGGCTACACCTTC. Its translation: CASRAIGMRDYGYTF.

This clonotype was seen many times. The CDR3 sequence is CASSLVGQLYGYTF. The DNA of the CDR3 is TGTGCCAGCAGCTTAGTAGGGCAGTTATATGGCTACACCTTC. This chain links TRBV7-2 with TRBJ1-2; no reliable D call. The germline V and J ends were trimmed by 1 base and 5 bases, with 11 bases remaining between them. In germline, CDR1 is SGHTA, CDR2 FQGNSA. The CDR3 totals 14 residues.

V gene TRBV29-1 combines with J gene TRBJ2-5, with D possibly matching TRBD1 (6 bases). CDR3 length equals 12 residues. V was clipped by 2 bases and J by 9 bases, with 13 bases between them. The V gene's germline CDR1 is SQVTM and CDR2 ANQGSEA. The CDR3 bases are TGCAGCGTTGAAACAGGGAGTGGGTCCCAGTACTTC. The encoded protein is CSVETGSGSQYF.

As to this clonotype: A much larger clone differs from this one at a single base, so this may be a read error. This chain joins TRBV19 and TRBJ1-5; D perhaps matches TRBD1 (5 bases). The CDR3 spans 15 residues. CDR1 LNHDA and CDR2 SQIVND come from the germline V gene (reference sequence). CDR3 sequence reads: CASSLGTTSSQPQHF. CDR3 coding DNA: TGTGCCAGTAGTTTGGGGACTACAAGCAGTCAGCCCCAGCATTTT.

This clonotype was recorded many times. The chain has TRBV4-1 and TRBJ2-3; possibly TRBD2 for D (6 bases). CDR3 size: 15 residues. The germline V gene encodes CDR1 MGHRA and CDR2 YSYEKL. V lost 1 base and J 0 bases, leaving 8 bases between the germline ends. CDR3 protein: CASSQGLASTDTQYF. As DNA, the CDR3 is TGCGCCAGCAGCCAAGGTCTAGCGAGCACAGATACGCAGTATTTT.